One T cell receptor beta chain is described in this entry. Its antigen is still unknown. Germline values: CDR1 SGDLS, CDR2 YYNGEE. The CDR3 length is 14 residues. V lost 4 bases and J lost 4; bases outside the gene matches: 7. These data are taken from a study of OX40 agonist ivuxolimab in advanced cancers. Study-wide context: Each patient was given ivuxolimab into a vein every 2 weeks, at 0.01 to 10 mg/kg. Of mixed ages from about 23 to 79 and averaging 60 years, the group was about 86% male. Study results and limitations: CD8+ T cells (on average) carried more expanded clones than CD4+ T cells. CD4+ and CD8+ blood T cells expanded clonally by week 6 at 0.1 to 3.0 mg/kg.

TCRdb's copy holds only in-frame clones and misses some; the assay was immunoSEQ multiplex PCR. Of roughly 90,000 clones listed, less than 95% are singletons. This sequence originates from an adult with an advanced solid tumor such as melanoma, head and neck, liver or kidney cancer. The chain carries TRBV9 and TRBJ1-1; 7 bases align to TRBD1. The sample here was CD4+ or CD8+ T cells sorted from blood, taken in a trial of the OX40 agonist ivuxolimab. The CDR3 reads CASSPRQGGTEAFF. CDR3 nucleotide sequence: TGTGCCAGCAGCCCCCGACAGGGTGGCACTGAAGCTTTCTTT. Drawing the rest from reference TRBV9 and TRBJ1-1, the complete variable domain is DSGVTQTPKHLITATGQRVTLRCSPRSGDLSVYWYQQSLDQGLQFLIQYYNGEERAKGNILERFSAQQFPDLHSELNLSSLELGDSALYFCASSPRQGGTEAFFGQGTRLTVV.